This T cell receptor (beta chain) is from a study of beta chain features in type 1 diabetes (dated by TCRdb to 2016 to 2019). Turning to the overall study: Mean age, gender distribution, total cell number and subset yield were not different between patients and healthy donors. A total of 90 million to 130 million sorted cells were examined across all samples, and a strong correlation was observed between cell number per subset and RNA yield. The study compared TCRB repertoires of sorted circulating CD4+ T cell subsets between recently diagnosed type 1 diabetes patients and matched healthy donors. Whereas all 30 or so donors provided naive and central memory subsets, regulatory and stem cell-like memory subsets were isolated from just 8 patients and roughly eight healthy donors.

Results and caveats for the whole study, not just this receptor: At VDJ recombination sites, patients with type 1 diabetes made fewer insertions and deleted more nucleotides, a pattern implying thymic rearrangement abnormalities. PCR may preferentially amplify shorter templates, but because patient and control samples were amplified and corrected together, any resulting skew would affect both groups equally. Naive, central memory and regulatory TCRB repertoires appeared more similar among patients than among healthy donors. In all four CD4+ subsets, TCRB CDR3 length was moderately but significantly shorter in type 1 diabetes patients. Because cDNA rather than genomic DNA was sequenced, highly expressing activated cells could have been over-represented, although no difference in activation and CD3 levels was found between groups. HLA sub-analyses involved small numbers of individuals, so any influence of HLA type on TCRB rearrangement remained unresolved.

Each donor gave one peripheral blood draw, averaging approximately 120 mL, which was collected into heparinised tubes. Using a panel that included CD45RO, CCR7, CD25, CD127, CD95 and CD27, naive, central memory, regulatory and stem cell-like memory CD4+ T cells were sorted on a BD FACSAria II. A purity above 98% was achieved for all sorted populations. PBMCs were isolated immediately by Lymphoprep density gradient centrifugation and stained directly without culture. Samples were stained and sorted in pairs, with one healthy donor and one patient per experiment, so that batch effects were minimized. CDR1 and CDR2 are drawn from the germline V gene (reference sequence): LNHDA, SQIVND. The CDR3 sequence holds 12 residues, the cysteine and phenylalanine included. The entry retains the CDR3 DNA only, 36 bases that are in frame from base 1. V is pared back by 9 bases and J by 5 bases, with 13 bases lying between the germline termini.

Of note for this clone: It lacks a known antigen. The record has no base qualities; no much larger clone is one base away.

The entire isolated RNA was reverse transcribed using the High Capacity cDNA Reverse Transcription Kit, and thus expressed TCRB transcripts were sequenced. Naive, central memory and regulatory T cell samples underwent deep immunoSEQ sequencing, averaging around 4 million total reads per sample. After sorted cells were lysed in RLT buffer, RNA was extracted with DNase-treated RNeasy Micro or Mini kits, with the choice depending on cell number. Each cell subset was processed separately to prevent cross-contamination, with patient and healthy donor samples processed together. The immunoSEQ multiplex PCR was used to amplify TCRB sequences from cDNA, generating 87-bp fragments that spanned the CDR3 region. Sequencing of the amplicons was done on the Illumina HiSeq platform. From the authors' description of their analysis: PCR bias was computationally corrected using synthetic template baselines, reads within Hamming distance 2 were collapsed, and singletons that could not be merged were discarded. Reads were aligned against IMGT so that V, D and J genes, CDR3 length and insertions or deletions at six rearrangement sites could be assigned. Within each subset, clonotype counts were normalized to sorted cell number, after which true diversity and Gini coefficients were computed with the tcR R package. The overlap coefficient, calculated on TCRB nucleotide sequences, was used to measure repertoire sharing. As a proxy for the pre-selection repertoire, out-of-frame TCRB sequences from naive cells were analyzed. TCRdb took this table from immuneACCESS and kept in-frame rearrangements with V and J called. Such tables lack part of the clones; where checked against another copy, unresolved V genes explain under half of the gap, and the rest is unexplained. That table gives V, J and clone size, and the DNA gave D and trimming. The table for this sample lists about 260,000 clones; 20% of them were counted only once. Of the sample, 0.028% is held by the ten largest clones.

Here the chain combines TRBV19 and TRBJ1-2; TRBD1 might be the D gene, on 6 matching bases. The clonotype originates from a woman in her thirties or forties with type 1 diabetes. The sample comprised naive CD4+ T cells from blood. The cell subset or site label here, explained by the study, means: true naive CD4+ T cells. Here is the DNA: TGTGCCAGCCAGGGACAAGGTTATGGCTACACCTTC. This is translated as CASQGQGYGYTF.